This TCR beta chain emerged from a study of OX40 agonist ivuxolimab in advanced cancers. Study-level background: Prior checkpoint blockade (anti-PD-1, anti-PD-L1 or anti-CTLA-4) was permitted; around 37% had it. In three patients, partial responses were observed, one with hepatocellular carcinoma and two with cutaneous melanoma. Study-wide results and caveats: Clonal expansion by week 6 occurred in CD4+ and CD8+ blood T cells (at 0.1 to 3.0 mg/kg).

Peripheral blood came from all dose cohorts at three timepoints. Germline values: CDR1 MDHEN, CDR2 SYDVKM. Trimming took 6 bases from V and 10 from J, leaving 15 bases between them. CDR3 size: 12 residues. Here immunoSEQ multiplex PCR was the method, and the copy in TCRdb shows in-frame clones only, minus some. The data contain around 45,000 clones, around 90% of them singletons. Points on this clone: The target antigen is unknown.

The source of this sequence is an adult with an advanced solid tumor such as melanoma, head and neck, liver or kidney cancer. V gene TRBV28 combines with J gene TRBJ1-1; D gene ambiguous. The sample in question was CD4+ or CD8+ T cells sorted from blood, obtained in a trial of the OX40 agonist ivuxolimab. The CDR3 reads CASRPPGWGAFF. Written as DNA, the CDR3 is TGTGCCAGCAGGCCTCCCGGGTGGGGAGCTTTCTTT. The full variable domain, with the rest looked up from reference TRBV28 and TRBJ1-1, is DVKVTQSSRYLVKRTGEKVFLECVQDMDHENMFWYRQDPGLGLRLIYFSYDVKMKEKGDIPEGYSVSREKKERFSLILESASTNQTSMYLCASRPPGWGAFFGQGTRLTVV.